The rows below give T cell receptor beta chains drawn from one sample of a study of T cells after yellow fever vaccination. One entry per CDR3 protein results from TCRdb running MiXCR on the 5' RACE reads. This repertoire shows 45,000 to 60,000 distinct CDR3 sequences, about 5.2% found once; its top ten account for less than 40%. Specimen: PBMCs, either bulk or a sorted T-cell subset (CD4+, CD8+, memory, or dextramer-sorted; not recorded which), collected on the day of the yellow fever booster vaccination. These receptors came from a young man who received the YFV17D yellow fever vaccine. CDR3s include the opening cysteine and the closing phenylalanine or tryptophan. D genes are given only for firm matches.

D gene,J gene,V gene,CDR3 protein
NA,TRBJ2-3,TRBV3-1,CASSQSGRGRIADTQYF
NA,TRBJ2-7,TRBV5-5,CASSLPGSNEQYF
TRBD2,TRBJ2-4,TRBV5-1,CASSLWVAGGKNIQYF
NA,TRBJ2-7,TRBV12-3/TRBV12-4,CASSLGIPYEQYF
NA,TRBJ1-1,TRBV11-2,CASSSEDTMTFF
NA,TRBJ2-5,TRBV4-1,CASSPVGKTQYF
TRBD2,TRBJ2-1,TRBV27,CASSLGLGNEQFF
NA,TRBJ2-1,TRBV12-3/TRBV12-4,CASSLEGGPGYEQFF
NA,TRBJ2-2,TRBV7-6,CASRGDPSSGELFF
NA,TRBJ1-4,TRBV6-2/TRBV6-3,CASRARHRDEKLFF
NA,TRBJ2-7,TRBV29-1,CSVEGGYEQYF
NA,TRBJ2-3,TRBV7-2,CASSLFYARRGSHTQYF
NA,TRBJ2-1,TRBV29-1,CSVEAFGLFF
NA,TRBJ1-1,TRBV19,CASSRGPNTEAFF
NA,TRBJ1-5,TRBV6-8,CASSYWEASNQPQHF
NA,TRBJ2-7,TRBV5-1,CASSLLHPRGYEQYF
NA,TRBJ2-5,TRBV9,CASSGEQGQETQYF
TRBD1,TRBJ1-4,TRBV3-1,CASNDRGSGEKLFF
NA,TRBJ1-4,TRBV5-8,CASISGLLGYEKLFF
NA,TRBJ1-5,TRBV6-5,CASSSGGQPQHF
TRBD1,TRBJ2-7,TRBV4-3,CASGQDRDRVYEQYF
NA,TRBJ2-1,TRBV5-1,CASSYRGAYEQFF
NA,TRBJ2-1,TRBV5-4,CASSGGSDEQFF
NA,TRBJ2-7,TRBV10-2,CASGSYEQYF
TRBD1,TRBJ1-2,TRBV7-2,CASSWTSGQGMVYGYTF
NA,TRBJ2-5,TRBV4-3,CASSQDRHSLVFATQYF
NA,TRBJ2-1,TRBV7-6,CASSPRGAGSYNEQFF
NA,TRBJ2-1,TRBV6-6,CASRGGSYNEQFF
NA,TRBJ2-1,TRBV5-1,CASSLAAWVSSNEQFF
TRBD2,TRBJ2-5,TRBV15,CATSRGGIQETQYF
NA,TRBJ2-7,TRBV6-2/TRBV6-3,CASSYLGPISYEQYF
NA,TRBJ2-7,TRBV5-1,CASSLTPEGPYEQYF
TRBD2,TRBJ2-5,TRBV6-2/TRBV6-3,CASSYSLGLAGGSWETQYF
NA,TRBJ2-5,TRBV5-1,CASSLEAGIETQYF
NA,TRBJ1-1,TRBV9,CASSTGPSNTEAFF
TRBD1,TRBJ2-7,TRBV20-1,CSASDRGRGEQYF
NA,TRBJ2-7,TRBV27,CASSLMWGRGEQYF
TRBD1,TRBJ2-7,TRBV6-6,CASRGQGSPYEQYF
TRBD1,TRBJ1-6,TRBV27,CASSLFTGGGSPLHF
NA,TRBJ1-1,TRBV4-1,CASSQRTALNTEAFF
TRBD2,TRBJ2-3,TRBV7-2,CASGPRTSGVGTDTQYF
NA,TRBJ2-5,TRBV5-1,CASSSAGATTKETQYF
NA,TRBJ1-1,TRBV7-9,CASSAPGRYTEAFF
NA,TRBJ2-1,TRBV2,CASSVRLLRREQFF
NA,TRBJ2-3,TRBV6-5,CASSYSAAVADTQYF
NA,TRBJ2-6,TRBV4-1,CASSQAGTGANVLTF
NA,TRBJ1-4,TRBV28,CASSIWRTNEKLFF
NA,TRBJ1-6,TRBV4-3,CASSQDPVSPLHF
NA,TRBJ2-3,TRBV7-9,CASSPDFSTDTQYF
NA,TRBJ2-7,TRBV20-1,CSASSQLLYEQYF
NA,TRBJ2-1,TRBV7-8,CASSFRGKSAGHEQFF
NA,TRBJ1-1,TRBV10-3,CAISEKGSLNTEAFF
TRBD2,TRBJ2-7,TRBV7-6,CASSLALAGAGSYEQYF
NA,TRBJ2-1,TRBV7-7,CASSLDRGHEQFF
TRBD2,TRBJ2-1,TRBV5-6,CASSLGGTSGFGQFF
NA,TRBJ2-7,TRBV7-6,CASSRRGSYEQYF
TRBD1,TRBJ2-1,TRBV25-1,CASSEYLGQGILF
TRBD1,TRBJ1-1,TRBV4-3,CASSPDRGRRHTEAFF
NA,TRBJ2-7,TRBV12-3/TRBV12-4,CASSRSSLSYEQYF
TRBD2,TRBJ2-1,TRBV20-1,CSARGLAEYNEQFF